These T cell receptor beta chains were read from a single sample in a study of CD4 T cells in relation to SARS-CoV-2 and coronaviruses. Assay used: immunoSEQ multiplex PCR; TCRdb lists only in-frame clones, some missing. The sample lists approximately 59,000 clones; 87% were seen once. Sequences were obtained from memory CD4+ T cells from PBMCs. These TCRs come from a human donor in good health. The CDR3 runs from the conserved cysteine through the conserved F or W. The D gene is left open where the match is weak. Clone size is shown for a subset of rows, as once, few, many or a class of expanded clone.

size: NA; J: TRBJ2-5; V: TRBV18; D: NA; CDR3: CASSPREETQYF; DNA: TGTGCCAGCTCCCCACGGGAAGAGACCCAGTACTTC
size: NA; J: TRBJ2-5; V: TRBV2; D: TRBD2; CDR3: CASSETLAGGGVTQYF; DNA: TGTGCCAGCAGTGAGACGTTAGCGGGGGGCGGGGTGACCCAGTACTTC
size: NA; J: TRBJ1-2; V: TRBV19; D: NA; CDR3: CASSRTAPDYGYTF; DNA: TGTGCCAGTAGCCGGACAGCGCCAGACTATGGCTACACCTTC
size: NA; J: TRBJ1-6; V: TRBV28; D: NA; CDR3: CASKFYGSPLHF; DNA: TGTGCCAGCAAGTTTTATGGCTCACCCCTCCACTTT
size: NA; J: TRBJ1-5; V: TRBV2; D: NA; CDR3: CASSGGSSQPQHF; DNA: TGTGCCAGCAGCGGGGGGAGTAGTCAGCCCCAGCATTTT
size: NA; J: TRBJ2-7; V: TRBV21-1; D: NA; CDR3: CASRTGILYEQYF; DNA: TGTGCCAGCAGGACAGGGATTCTCTACGAGCAGTACTTC
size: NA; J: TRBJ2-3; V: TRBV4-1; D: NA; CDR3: CASSQGTMSTDTQYF; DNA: TGCGCCAGCAGCCAAGGGACCATGAGCACAGATACGCAGTATTTT
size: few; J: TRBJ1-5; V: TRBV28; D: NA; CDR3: CASREGGDQPQHF; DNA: TGTGCCAGCAGGGAAGGCGGGGATCAGCCCCAGCATTTT
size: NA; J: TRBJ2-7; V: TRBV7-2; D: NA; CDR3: CASSLVAGELIPYEQYF; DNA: TGTGCCAGCAGCTTAGTCGCCGGTGAACTGATCCCCTACGAGCAGTACTTC
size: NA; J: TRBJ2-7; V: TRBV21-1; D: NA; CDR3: CASSKALKDWTYEQYF; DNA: TGTGCCAGCAGCAAAGCGCTTAAGGACTGGACCTACGAGCAGTACTTC
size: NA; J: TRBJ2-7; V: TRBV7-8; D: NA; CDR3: CASSLSRTSSYEQYF; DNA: TGTGCCAGCAGCTTGTCCCGGACATCCTCCTACGAGCAGTACTTC
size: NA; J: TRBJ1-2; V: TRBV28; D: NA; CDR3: CASSFGGRANYGYTF; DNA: TGTGCCAGCAGTTTCGGGGGAAGGGCTAACTATGGCTACACCTTC
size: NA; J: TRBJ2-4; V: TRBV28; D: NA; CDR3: CASSLDRKGIQYF; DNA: TGTGCCAGCAGTTTAGACCGCAAGGGCATTCAGTACTTC
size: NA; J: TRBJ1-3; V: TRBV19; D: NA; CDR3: CASRSGASGNTIYF; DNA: TGTGCCAGTAGGTCAGGGGCCTCTGGAAACACCATATATTTT
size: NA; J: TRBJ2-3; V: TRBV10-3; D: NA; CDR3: CAISDHQRGLLATDTQYF; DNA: TGTGCCATCAGTGATCACCAGCGCGGCCTGTTAGCCACAGATACGCAGTATTTT
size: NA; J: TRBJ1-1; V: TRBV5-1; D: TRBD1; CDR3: CASSFPTGGIAEAFF; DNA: TGCGCCAGCAGCTTTCCGACAGGGGGCATCGCTGAAGCTTTCTTT
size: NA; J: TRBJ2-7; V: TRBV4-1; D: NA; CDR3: CASSQGRGGKSEQYF; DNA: TGCGCCAGCAGCCAAGGTCGAGGGGGGAAAAGCGAGCAGTACTTC
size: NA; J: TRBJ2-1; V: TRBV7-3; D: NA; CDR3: CASSLNAGYNEQFF; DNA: TGTGCCAGCAGCTTAAATGCAGGTTACAATGAGCAGTTCTTC
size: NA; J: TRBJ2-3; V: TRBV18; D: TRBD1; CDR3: CASSPYSGGASSTDTQYF; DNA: TGTGCCAGCTCACCCTACTCAGGGGGAGCCTCTAGCACAGATACGCAGTATTTT
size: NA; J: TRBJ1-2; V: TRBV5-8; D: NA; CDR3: CASSLLGGGRLYGYTF; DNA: TGTGCCAGCAGCTTGTTAGGTGGGGGACGGCTCTATGGCTACACCTTC
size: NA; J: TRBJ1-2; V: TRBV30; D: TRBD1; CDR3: CASKRRTGNGYGYTF; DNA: TGTGCCTCAAAACGTAGGACAGGGAACGGCTATGGCTACACCTTC
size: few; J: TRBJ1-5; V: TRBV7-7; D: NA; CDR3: CASSQTGTRSEPQHF; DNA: TGTGCCAGCAGCCAGACGGGGACCAGATCTGAGCCCCAGCATTTT
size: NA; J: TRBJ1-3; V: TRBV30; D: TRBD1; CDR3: CAWTPWTGKTSPSSGNTIYF; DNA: TGTGCCTGGACTCCTTGGACAGGCAAAACCTCACCTAGCTCTGGAAACACCATATATTTT
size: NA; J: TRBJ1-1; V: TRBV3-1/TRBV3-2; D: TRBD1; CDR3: CASQGDRAVEGKAFF; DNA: TGTGCCAGCCAGGGGGACAGGGCGGTGGAAGGGAAAGCTTTCTTT
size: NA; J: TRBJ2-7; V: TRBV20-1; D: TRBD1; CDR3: CSADRVLEQYF; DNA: TGCAGTGCCGACAGGGTCCTCGAGCAGTACTTC
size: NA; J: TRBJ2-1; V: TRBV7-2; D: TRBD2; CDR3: CASSLASGSSYNEQFF; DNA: TGTGCCAGCAGCCTAGCTAGCGGGAGCTCCTACAATGAGCAGTTCTTC
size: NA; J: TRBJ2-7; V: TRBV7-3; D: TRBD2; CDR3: CASSTAASGSYEQYF; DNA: TGTGCCAGCAGCACGGCGGCTAGCGGGAGTTACGAGCAGTACTTC
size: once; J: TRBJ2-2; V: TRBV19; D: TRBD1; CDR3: CASSKHGTGSTGELFF; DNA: TGTGCCAGTAGTAAACACGGGACAGGGAGCACCGGGGAGCTGTTTTTT
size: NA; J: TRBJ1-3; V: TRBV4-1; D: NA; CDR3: CASSQDPPGSGNTIYF; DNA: TGCGCCAGCAGCCAAGATCCCCCCGGTTCCGGAAACACCATATATTTT
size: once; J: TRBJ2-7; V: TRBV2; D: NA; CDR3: CASSLPLSYEQYF; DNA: TGTGCCAGCAGTCTGCCTCTATCCTACGAGCAGTACTTC
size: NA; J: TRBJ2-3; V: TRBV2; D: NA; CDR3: CASSDRLATNTDTQYF; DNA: TGTGCCAGCAGTGATAGGCTAGCGACCAACACAGATACGCAGTATTTT
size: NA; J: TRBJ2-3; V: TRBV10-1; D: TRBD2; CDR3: CARGPGLVPDTQYF; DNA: TGCGCCAGAGGACCGGGACTAGTCCCAGATACGCAGTATTTT
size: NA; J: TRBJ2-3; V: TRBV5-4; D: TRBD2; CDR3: CASSWASGGRSTDTQYF; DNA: TGTGCCAGCAGCTGGGCTAGCGGGGGGCGAAGCACAGATACGCAGTATTTT
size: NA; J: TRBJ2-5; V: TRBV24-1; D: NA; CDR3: CATSGLAGTETQYF; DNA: TGTGCCACCAGTGGTCTGGCAGGGACGGAGACCCAGTACTTC
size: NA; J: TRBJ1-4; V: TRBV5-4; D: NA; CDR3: CASSQDESEKLFF; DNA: TGTGCCAGCAGCCAGGATGAGAGTGAAAAACTGTTTTTT
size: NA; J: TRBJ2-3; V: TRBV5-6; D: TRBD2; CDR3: CASSHLAGRDTQYF; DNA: TGTGCCAGCAGCCATCTAGCGGGGCGGGATACGCAGTATTTT
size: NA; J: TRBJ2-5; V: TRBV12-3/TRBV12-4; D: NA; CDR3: CASSEIEGTQYF; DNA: TGTGCCAGCAGTGAGATTGAGGGGACCCAGTACTTC
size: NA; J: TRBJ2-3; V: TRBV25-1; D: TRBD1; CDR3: CASSEWGTGVLSTDTQYF; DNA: TGTGCCAGCAGTGAATGGGGGACAGGGGTCCTATCCACAGATACGCAGTATTTT
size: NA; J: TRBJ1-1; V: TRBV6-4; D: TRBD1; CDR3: CASSETGEGQAFF; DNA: TGTGCCAGCAGTGAAACAGGGGAGGGGCAAGCTTTCTTT
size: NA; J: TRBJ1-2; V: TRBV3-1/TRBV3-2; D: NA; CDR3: CASSQERGGYTF; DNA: TGTGCCAGCAGCCAAGAGAGAGGGGGCTACACCTTC
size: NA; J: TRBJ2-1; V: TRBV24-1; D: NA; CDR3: CATSDPPAYNEQFF; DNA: TGTGCCACCAGTGACCCCCCCGCCTACAATGAGCAGTTCTTC